The 7 T cell receptor beta chains listed next were all sequenced from one sample in a study of T-cell memory formation after mild COVID-19. Via MiXCR, TCRdb re-called the 5' RACE reads, giving one row per CDR3 protein. The sample lists about 430,000 distinct CDR3 sequences, over 15% occurring once. What was sequenced was PBMCs or a T cell subset sorted from them (not recorded which). The source of these receptors is a young man who had mild COVID-19 (a few samples of this study predate the infection). Cell type and time point are not known.

This clonotype was detected a few times. The gene calls are TRBV5-6 and TRBJ2-1; no reliable D call. V lost 4 bases and J lost 7, with 24 bases in between. The CDR3 is made up of 17 amino acids. Looked up from germline, CDR1 is SGHDT and CDR2 is YYEEEE. CDR3: CASSRLDRSPLNNEQFF. CDR3 in DNA: TGTGCCAGCAGCCGACTTGATCGGAGCCCTCTTAATAATGAGCAGTTCTTC. The entire variable domain, with the rest obtained from reference TRBV5-6 and TRBJ2-1, is as follows: DAGVTQSPTHLIKTRGQQVTLRCSPKSGHDTVSWYQQALGQGPQFIFQYYEEEERQRGNFPDRFSGHQFPNYSSELNVNALLLGDSALYLCASSRLDRSPLNNEQFFGPGTRLTVL.

This clonotype was counted at least ten times. The chain carries TRBV7-9 and TRBJ1-5, with 8 nucleotides matching TRBD1. CDR1 is SEHNR, CDR2 FQNEAQ, per germline (reference sequence). Germline trimming cut 5 bases from V and 4 bases from J; bases unmatched to any gene: 4. CDR3 length equals 14 residues. The CDR3 reads CASSTGQGNQPQHF. The DNA for the CDR3 is TGTGCCAGCAGCACAGGACAGGGAAATCAGCCCCAGCATTTT.

This clonotype was counted between two and nine times. This rearrangement joins TRBV2 to TRBJ2-2; D is unclear. Germline V CDR1 and CDR2: SNHLY, FYNNEI. The CDR3 is 12 amino acids. Trimming stripped 6 bases from V and 6 bases from J, with 8 bases between. Here the CDR3 reads CASRFLPGELFF. DNA for the CDR3: TGTGCCAGCAGGTTTCTACCCGGGGAGCTGTTTTTT.

This clonotype was counted a few times. V gene TRBV3-1 combines with J gene TRBJ2-2, with 8 bases identical to TRBD2. The germline gives CDR1 LGHDT, CDR2 YNNKEL (reference sequence). The length of the CDR3 is 17 residues. The V segment lost 1 base and the J segment 3 bases; nucleotides outside the gene matches: 7. In DNA, the CDR3 is TGTGCCAGCAGCCAAGCAGGGAGCGGGGGCTACACCGGGGAGCTGTTTTTT. Translating gives CASSQAGSGGYTGELFF.

This sequence joins TRBV6-1 and TRBJ2-3, with D hard to call. The germline V and J ends were trimmed by 2 bases and 0 bases, with 9 bases remaining between them. CDR1 and CDR2 (germline): MNHNS, SASEGT. The CDR3 runs to 15 residues. The CDR3 region has the DNA TGTGCCAGCAGTGAATGGCAGCCAAGCACAGATACGCAGTATTTT. This encodes CASSEWQPSTDTQYF.

In DNA form, the CDR3 reads TGTGCCATCAGTGAGTCAAAGGGTTCTTTTGAAAAACTGTTTTTT. Translated: CAISESKGSFEKLFF. V usage is TRBV10-3 and J usage is TRBJ1-4; no firm D call. The CDR3 is 15 residues long. In germline, CDR1 is ENHRY, CDR2 SYGVKD. The V and J ends lost 0 bases and 7 bases respectively, with 12 bases between them.

The chain links TRBV5-1 to TRBJ2-7, with a tentative D call TRBD1 (6 bases). The CDR3 is 15 amino acids. Between the trimmed V and J ends, which lost 1 base and 3 bases, there was a span of 14 bases. In germline, CDR1 is SGHRS, CDR2 YFSETQ. The CDR3 loop reads CASSLIGGEYYEQYF. CDR3 DNA: TGCGCCAGCAGCTTGATTGGGGGCGAATACTACGAGCAGTACTTC. The complete variable domain, with remaining parts taken from reference TRBV5-1 and TRBJ2-7, reads KAGVTQTPRYLIKTRGQQVTLSCSPISGHRSVSWYQQTPGQGLQFLFEYFSETQRNKGNFPGRFSGRQFSNSRSEMNVSTLELGDSALYLCASSLIGGEYYEQYFGPGTRLTVT.